Below, 3 T cell receptor beta chains from the same sample are listed, as sequenced in a study of T-cell reconstitution after alpha-beta-depleted transplantation in children. Preparation of the TCRbeta library involved a method that used unique molecular identifiers. One entry per CDR3 protein results from TCRdb running MiXCR on the PCR reads. The data show 550,000 to 800,000 distinct CDR3 sequences, under 15% seen once. Material: PBMCs, obtained before TCRalphabeta/CD19-depleted stem cell transplant. These receptors originate from a girl aged 2 to 9 with congenital amegakaryocytic thrombocytopenia, due to receive a stem cell transplant.

Many counts were recorded for this clonotype. The chain recombines TRBV5-1 with TRBJ1-2; TRBD1 is a possible D gene (6 bases). V lost 6 bases to trimming and J lost 4 bases, with 16 bases between them. This CDR3 comprises 14 residues. Germline CDR1 is SGHRS and CDR2 is YFSETQ. CDR3 bases: TGCGCCAGCAAAGGACAGCCATCGTTCTATGGCTACACCTTC. It encodes CASKGQPSFYGYTF. The full variable domain, rest sourced from reference TRBV5-1 and TRBJ1-2, is KAGVTQTPRYLIKTRGQQVTLSCSPISGHRSVSWYQQTPGQGLQFLFEYFSETQRNKGNFPGRFSGRQFSNSRSEMNVSTLELGDSALYLCASKGQPSFYGYTFGSGTRLTVV.

The sample holds a few counts of this clonotype. V usage is TRBV5-1 and J usage is TRBJ2-2, with D maybe TRBD1 (6 bases). Germline values: CDR1 SGHRS, CDR2 YFSETQ. The CDR3 loop spans 14 amino acids. With 4 bases removed from V and 7 bases from J, the gap between germline ends came to 14 bases. CDR3 sequence: CASSEQGDGGELFF. The CDR3, as DNA: TGCGCCAGCAGCGAACAGGGTGATGGCGGGGAGCTGTTTTTT.

Many counts were recorded for this clonotype. The genes are TRBV5-1 and TRBJ1-4; a possible D gene is TRBD1 (5 bases). The ends were cut back, 0 bases at V and 8 bases at J, with 17 bases in the middle. The CDR3 consists of 16 residues. CDR1 is SGHRS and CDR2 is YFSETQ in the germline V gene. CDR3 residues: CASSLAGQGKGEKLFF. CDR3 bases: TGCGCCAGCAGCTTGGCCGGGCAGGGTAAGGGCGAAAAACTGTTTTTT.